Following are 10 T cell receptor beta chains from one sample sequenced in a study of cytomegalovirus exposure and HLA in healthy donors. PCR primers comprised 60 Vbeta and 13 Jbeta primers. Repertoires were generated with immunoSEQ multiplex PCR, while TCRdb's copy carries only in-frame clones and drops some. Of 100,000 or so clones detected, roughly three quarters appear once; the ten largest clones hold about 5%. What was sequenced was PBMCs. These receptors all come from a male donor in good health and CMV-seronegative.

This clone is categorized as medium-sized. V gene TRBV5-6 combines with J gene TRBJ2-2; D possibly corresponds to TRBD2 (5 bases). In germline, CDR1 is SGHDT, CDR2 YYEEEE. Trimming removed 2 bases at V and 2 bases at J, with 13 bases between. This CDR3 contains 16 residues. In DNA form, the CDR3 reads TGTGCCAGCAGCTTCGGTCGGGCTAGCAACACCGGGGAGCTGTTTTTT. Translation: CASSFGRASNTGELFF.

This clone was seen once. The chain couples TRBV13 to TRBJ1-4; 7 nucleotides agree with TRBD1. Losses at the gene ends were 4 bases for V and 7 bases for J; bases not matched to a gene: 12. The CDR3 loop spans 16 amino acids. Per the germline V gene, CDR1 is PRHDT and CDR2 is FYEKMQ (reference sequence). The CDR3 sequence is CASSYRLGGITEKLFF. The CDR3 nucleotides are TGTGCCAGCAGCTACAGATTAGGGGGCATTACTGAAAAACTGTTTTTT.

This clone occurred once. The V and J genes are TRBV28 and TRBJ2-7; 10 bases agree with TRBD1. Germline-derived CDR1 and CDR2 are MDHEN and SYDVKM. There are 15 residues in the CDR3. The J segment lost 2 bases and the V segment lost 6 bases, leaving 7 bases of the junction unmatched. The CDR3 nucleotides read TGTGCCAGCAGCCACGGACAGGGGGTCCCCTACGAGCAGTACTTC. It encodes CASSHGQGVPYEQYF.

This clone was picked up a small number of times. The J gene is TRBJ1-5, the V gene TRBV18, with no clear D. V was cut by 2 bases and J by 2 bases, with 10 bases left in between. CDR1 is KGHSH, CDR2 LQKENI, per germline. The CDR3 is 15 amino acids. The CDR3 nucleotides are TGTGCCAGCTCACCAGGGCGAGCGGGCAATCAGCCCCAGCATTTT. Translation gives CASSPGRAGNQPQHF.

The rearrangement links TRBV28 to TRBJ2-7; tentative D call: TRBD1 (5 bases). V gave up 1 base and J gave up 2 bases, with 9 bases separating them. The CDR3 has 14 amino acids. Germline CDR1 MDHEN, CDR2 SYDVKM. In nucleotides, the CDR3 is TGTGCCAGCAGTTTATCCAGGGCCCCCTACGAGCAGTACTTC. It codes for CASSLSRAPYEQYF.

The V and J genes are TRBV27 and TRBJ2-1, with 8 bases identical to TRBD2. The CDR3 sequence is 16 residues long. Germline CDR1 is MNHEY and CDR2 is SMNVEV (reference sequence). The trim removed 1 base at V and 4 bases at J, leaving 6 bases unmatched. The CDR3 DNA reads TGTGCCAGCAGTTTATTTGCGGGAGGTCTGTACAATGAGCAGTTCTTC. This encodes CASSLFAGGLYNEQFF.

The chain employs TRBV18 and TRBJ1-2; D call uncertain. The germline V gene encodes CDR1 KGHSH and CDR2 LQKENI. The CDR3 has 13 amino acids. The V and J ends lost 5 bases and 3 bases respectively, with 10 bases between them. In DNA form, the CDR3 reads TGTGCCAGCTCATCGTCCCAGGACTATGGCTACACCTTC. Protein sequence: CASSSSQDYGYTF.

The rearrangement links TRBV30 to TRBJ1-5; D possibly corresponds to TRBD1 (6 bases). Germline V gives CDR1 GTSNPN, CDR2 SVGIG (reference sequence). Between the trimmed V and J ends, which lost 0 bases and 3 bases, there was a span of 15 bases. The CDR3 totals 16 residues. The CDR3 loop is CAWSVTGFINNQPQHF. The CDR3 nucleotides read TGTGCCTGGAGTGTAACAGGGTTTATTAACAATCAGCCCCAGCATTTT. The full variable domain, with the rest looked up from reference TRBV30 and TRBJ1-5, is SQTIHQWPATLVQPVGSPLSLECTVEGTSNPNLYWYRQAAGRGLQLLFYSVGIGQISSEVPQNLSASRPQDRQFILSSKKLLLSDSGFYLCAWSVTGFINNQPQHFGDGTRLSIL.

This clone occurred once. V gene TRBV5-5 combines with J gene TRBJ1-5, with D uncertain. CDR3 length: 13 amino acids. CDR1 and CDR2 (germline): SGHKS, YYEKEE (reference sequence). V was pared by 5 bases and J by 3 bases, with 9 bases between. The CDR3 DNA is TGTGCCAGCAGTTCCCGGGTCAATCAGCCCCAGCATTTT. The encoded protein is CASSSRVNQPQHF.

This chain uses TRBV2 with TRBJ1-2, with TRBD1 matching over 8 bases. Germline trimming cut 8 bases from V and 4 bases from J; bases unmatched to any gene: 3. The germline V gene encodes CDR1 SNHLY and CDR2 FYNNEI. The CDR3 is made up of 12 amino acids. The CDR3 DNA reads as TGTGCCAGCGGTGGGACAGGCTATGGCTACACCTTC. It yields the protein CASGGTGYGYTF.